This T cell receptor (beta chain) was sequenced for a study of blood T cell repertoires in COVID-19. Study information: The samples span acute and convalescent COVID-19 from the United States, Italy and Spain.

Assay: immunoSEQ multiplex PCR; the TCRdb copy retains only in-frame clones and omits some. The sample has about 230,000 clones, 81% seen once. Trimming removed 2 bases from V and 4 bases from J, with 12 bases in between. The germline CDR1 and CDR2 sequences are MNHEY and SVGAGI. This CDR3 region has 15 residues. The Seattle patients joined while their infection was active and were tracked longitudinally afterward. This receptor was obtained from a woman of 80 years or more with COVID-19, enrolled during active disease. The sample consisted of peripheral blood. The V and J genes are TRBV6-5 and TRBJ1-3, with TRBD1 as a possible D gene (5 bases). The CDR3 DNA reads TGTGCCAGCAGTTACGAATCAGGGCAGGGAAACACCATATATTTT. Translating it yields CASSYESGQGNTIYF.